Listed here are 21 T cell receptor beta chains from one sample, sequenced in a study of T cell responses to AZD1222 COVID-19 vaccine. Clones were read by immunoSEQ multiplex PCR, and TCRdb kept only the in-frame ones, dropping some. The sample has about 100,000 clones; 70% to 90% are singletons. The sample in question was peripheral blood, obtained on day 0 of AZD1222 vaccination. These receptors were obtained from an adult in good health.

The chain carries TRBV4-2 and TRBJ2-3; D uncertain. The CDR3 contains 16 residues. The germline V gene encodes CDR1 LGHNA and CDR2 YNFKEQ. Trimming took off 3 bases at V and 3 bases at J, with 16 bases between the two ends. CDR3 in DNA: TGTGCCAGCAGCCAGTTCGACTCGGTAGCAACAGATACGCAGTATTTT. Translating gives CASSQFDSVATDTQYF.

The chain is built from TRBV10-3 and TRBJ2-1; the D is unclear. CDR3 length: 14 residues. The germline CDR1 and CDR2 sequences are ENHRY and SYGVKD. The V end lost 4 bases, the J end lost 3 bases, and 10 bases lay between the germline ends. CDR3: CAISAGVSYNEQFF. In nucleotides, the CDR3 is TGTGCCATCAGTGCTGGGGTGAGCTACAATGAGCAGTTCTTC.

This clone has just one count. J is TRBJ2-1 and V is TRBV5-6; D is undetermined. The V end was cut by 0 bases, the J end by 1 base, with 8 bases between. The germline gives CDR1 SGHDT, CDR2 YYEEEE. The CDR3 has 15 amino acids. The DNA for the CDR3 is TGTGCCAGCAGCTTGGGCCCAGGTTCCTACAATGAGCAGTTCTTC. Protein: CASSLGPGSYNEQFF.

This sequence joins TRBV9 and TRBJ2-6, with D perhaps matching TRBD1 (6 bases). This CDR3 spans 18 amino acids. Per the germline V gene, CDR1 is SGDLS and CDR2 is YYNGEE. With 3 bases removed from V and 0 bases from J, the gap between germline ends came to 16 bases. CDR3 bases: TGTGCCAGCAGCGCAAGTACAGGGTTTGGCTCTGGGGCCAACGTCCTGACTTTC. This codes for CASSASTGFGSGANVLTF.

The CDR3 loop reads CASSYSGSNQPQHF. The DNA for the CDR3 is TGTGCCAGCAGTTACTCCGGTAGCAATCAGCCCCAGCATTTT. The chain recombines TRBV6-5 with TRBJ1-5; D unclear. This CDR3 region has 14 residues. Trimming cost V 0 bases and J 0 bases, with 3 bases left between them. The germline V gene encodes CDR1 MNHEY and CDR2 SVGAGI.

The CDR3 bases are TGTGCCATCTCCCCGGACAGGAATCAGCCCCAGCATTTT. Amino acid sequence: CAISPDRNQPQHF. The chain links TRBV6-5 to TRBJ1-5; 7 nucleotides agree with TRBD1. This CDR3 is 13 amino acids long. The J segment lost 4 bases and the V segment lost 10 bases, leaving 7 bases of the junction unmatched. CDR1 is MNHEY and CDR2 is SVGAGI in the germline V gene.

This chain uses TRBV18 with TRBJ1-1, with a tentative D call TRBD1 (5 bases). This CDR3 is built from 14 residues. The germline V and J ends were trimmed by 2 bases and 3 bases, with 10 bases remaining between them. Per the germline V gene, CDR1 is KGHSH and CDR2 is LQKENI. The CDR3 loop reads CASSPWGDHTEAFF. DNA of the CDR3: TGTGCCAGCTCACCATGGGGGGACCACACTGAAGCTTTCTTT.

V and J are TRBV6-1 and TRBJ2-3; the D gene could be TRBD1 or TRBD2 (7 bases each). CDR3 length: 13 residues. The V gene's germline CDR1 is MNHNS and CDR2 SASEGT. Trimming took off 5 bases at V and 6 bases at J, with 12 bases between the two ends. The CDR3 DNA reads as TGTGCCAGCAGTTATCAGGGGGGGGATACGCAGTATTTT. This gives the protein CASSYQGGDTQYF.

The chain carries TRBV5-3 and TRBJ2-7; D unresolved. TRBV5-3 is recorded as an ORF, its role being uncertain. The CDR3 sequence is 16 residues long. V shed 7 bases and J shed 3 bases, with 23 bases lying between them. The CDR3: CARCPPPPGSGYEQYF. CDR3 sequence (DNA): TGTGCCAGATGCCCGCCCCCCCCCGGTTCCGGCTACGAGCAGTACTTC.

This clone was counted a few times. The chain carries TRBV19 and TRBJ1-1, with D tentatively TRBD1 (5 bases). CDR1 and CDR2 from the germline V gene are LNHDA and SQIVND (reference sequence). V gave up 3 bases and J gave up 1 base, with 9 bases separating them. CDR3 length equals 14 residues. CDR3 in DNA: TGTGCCAGTAGTATGCCAGGACAGAACACTGAAGCTTTCTTT. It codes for CASSMPGQNTEAFF.

CDR3 residues: CASSFASYTETQYF. For the CDR3, the DNA is TGTGCCAGCAGCTTTGCTAGCTACACTGAGACCCAGTACTTC. The V and J genes are TRBV7-8 and TRBJ2-5; perhaps TRBD2 as D (5 bases). The CDR3 is made up of 14 amino acids. Looked up from germline, CDR1 is SGHVS and CDR2 is FQNEAQ. The V end lost 3 bases, the J end lost 5 bases, and 13 bases lay between the germline ends.

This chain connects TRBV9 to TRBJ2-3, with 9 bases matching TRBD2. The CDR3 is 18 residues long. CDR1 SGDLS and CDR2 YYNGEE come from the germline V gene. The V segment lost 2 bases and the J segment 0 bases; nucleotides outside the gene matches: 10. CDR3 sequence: CASSVLSGGSSSTDTQYF. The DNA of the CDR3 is TGTGCCAGCAGCGTCCTTAGCGGGGGTTCATCTAGCACAGATACGCAGTATTTT.

The CDR3 loop reads CASSPYWDSYGYTF. CDR3 bases: TGTGCCAGCAGCCCTTACTGGGACAGCTATGGCTACACCTTC. The chain is built from TRBV7-9 and TRBJ1-2; 7 bases are a match to TRBD1. The CDR3 is 14 amino acids. CDR1 SEHNR and CDR2 FQNEAQ come from the germline V gene (reference sequence). After removal of 5 bases from V and 4 bases from J, the junction contained 7 bases not matched to a gene. The variable domain in full, with the rest retrieved from reference TRBV7-9 and TRBJ1-2, is DTGVSQNPRHKITKRGQNVTFRCDPISEHNRLYWYRQTLGQGPEFLTYFQNEAQLEKSRLLSDRFSAERPKGSFSTLEIQRTEQGDSAMYLCASSPYWDSYGYTFGSGTRLTVV.

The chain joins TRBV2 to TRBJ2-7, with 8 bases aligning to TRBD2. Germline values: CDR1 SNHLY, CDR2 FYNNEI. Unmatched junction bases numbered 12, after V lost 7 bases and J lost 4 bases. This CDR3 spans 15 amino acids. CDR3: CASKPQISGNYEQYF. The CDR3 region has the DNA TGTGCCAGCAAACCTCAAATTAGCGGGAATTACGAGCAGTACTTC.

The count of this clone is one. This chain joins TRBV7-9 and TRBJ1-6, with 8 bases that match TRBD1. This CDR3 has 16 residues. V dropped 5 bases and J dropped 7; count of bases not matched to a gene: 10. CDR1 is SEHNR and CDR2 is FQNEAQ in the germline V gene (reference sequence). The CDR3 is CASSNDRGALNSPLHF. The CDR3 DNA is TGTGCCAGCAGCAACGACAGGGGCGCGTTGAATTCACCCCTCCACTTT.

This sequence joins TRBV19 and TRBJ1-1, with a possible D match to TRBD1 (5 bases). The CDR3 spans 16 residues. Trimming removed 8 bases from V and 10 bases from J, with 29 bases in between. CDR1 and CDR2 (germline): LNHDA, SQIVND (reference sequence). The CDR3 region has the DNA TGTGCCAGTGCCCAAACCTTCTCCGGGACCGAGAGTGGAGCTTTCTTT. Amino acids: CASAQTFSGTESGAFF.

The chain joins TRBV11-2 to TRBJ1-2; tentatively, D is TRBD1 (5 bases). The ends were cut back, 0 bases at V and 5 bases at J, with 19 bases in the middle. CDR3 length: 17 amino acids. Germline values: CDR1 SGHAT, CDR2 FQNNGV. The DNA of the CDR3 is TGTGCCAGCAGCTTAGACCCCCCTACGGGGGGTCGTTATGGCTACACCTTC. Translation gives CASSLDPPTGGRYGYTF.

The CDR3 spells CASSQDYAEAFF. CDR3 sequence (DNA): TGTGCCAGCAGCCAAGATTACGCTGAAGCTTTCTTT. J is TRBJ1-1 and V is TRBV3-1 (or the pseudogene TRBV3-2); no definite D call. Germline V gene sequence: CDR1 LGHDT, CDR2 YNNKEL (reference sequence). V shed 0 bases and J shed 6 bases, with 5 bases lying between them. The CDR3 spans 12 residues.

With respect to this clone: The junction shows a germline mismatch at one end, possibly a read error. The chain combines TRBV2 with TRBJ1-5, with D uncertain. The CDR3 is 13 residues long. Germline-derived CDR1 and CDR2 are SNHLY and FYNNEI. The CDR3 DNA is TGTGCCAGCCGTGATTATAGCAATCAGCCCCAGCATTTT. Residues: CASRDYSNQPQHF.

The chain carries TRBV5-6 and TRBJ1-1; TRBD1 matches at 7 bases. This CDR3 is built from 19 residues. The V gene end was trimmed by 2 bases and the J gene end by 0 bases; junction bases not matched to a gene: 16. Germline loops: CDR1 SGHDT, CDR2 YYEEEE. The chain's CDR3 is CASSFEFGVLQGLNTEAFF. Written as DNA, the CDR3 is TGTGCCAGCAGCTTCGAATTTGGGGTCCTACAGGGGTTGAACACTGAAGCTTTCTTT.

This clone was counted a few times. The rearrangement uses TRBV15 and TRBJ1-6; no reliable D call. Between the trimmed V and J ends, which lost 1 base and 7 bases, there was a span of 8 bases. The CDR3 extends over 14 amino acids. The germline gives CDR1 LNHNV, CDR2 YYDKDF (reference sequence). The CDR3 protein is CATSRGDANSPLHF. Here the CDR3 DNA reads TGTGCCACCAGCAGAGGGGATGCCAATTCACCCCTCCACTTT.